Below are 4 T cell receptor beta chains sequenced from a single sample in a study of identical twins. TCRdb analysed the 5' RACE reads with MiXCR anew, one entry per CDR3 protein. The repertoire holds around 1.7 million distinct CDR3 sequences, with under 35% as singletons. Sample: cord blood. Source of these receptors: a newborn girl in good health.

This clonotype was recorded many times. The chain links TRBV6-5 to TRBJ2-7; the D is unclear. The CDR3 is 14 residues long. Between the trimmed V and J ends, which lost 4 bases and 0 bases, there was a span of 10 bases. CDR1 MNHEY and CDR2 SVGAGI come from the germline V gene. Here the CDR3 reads CASSSPKSSYEQYF. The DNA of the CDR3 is TGTGCCAGCAGTTCGCCAAAGAGCTCCTACGAGCAGTACTTC.

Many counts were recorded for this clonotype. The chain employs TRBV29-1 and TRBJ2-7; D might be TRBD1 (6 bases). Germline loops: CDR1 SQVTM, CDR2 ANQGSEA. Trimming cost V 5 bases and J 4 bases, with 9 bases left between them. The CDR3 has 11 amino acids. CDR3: CSVRDKYEQYF. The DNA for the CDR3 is TGCAGCGTTCGGGACAAATACGAGCAGTACTTC.

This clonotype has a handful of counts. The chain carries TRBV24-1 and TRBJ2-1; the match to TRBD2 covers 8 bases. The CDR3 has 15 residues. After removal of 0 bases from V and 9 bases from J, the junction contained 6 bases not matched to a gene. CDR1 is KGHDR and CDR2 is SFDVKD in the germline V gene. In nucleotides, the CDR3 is TGTGCCACCAGTGATTTGCGGACTAGCCGTGGTGAGCAGTTCTTC. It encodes CATSDLRTSRGEQFF.

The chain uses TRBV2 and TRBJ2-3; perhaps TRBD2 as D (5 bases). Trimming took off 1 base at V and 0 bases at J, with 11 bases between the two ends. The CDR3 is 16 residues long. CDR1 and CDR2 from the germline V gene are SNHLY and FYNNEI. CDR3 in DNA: TGTGCCAGCAGTGAAGTGTATGGCGGGAGCACAGATACGCAGTATTTT. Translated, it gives CASSEVYGGSTDTQYF.